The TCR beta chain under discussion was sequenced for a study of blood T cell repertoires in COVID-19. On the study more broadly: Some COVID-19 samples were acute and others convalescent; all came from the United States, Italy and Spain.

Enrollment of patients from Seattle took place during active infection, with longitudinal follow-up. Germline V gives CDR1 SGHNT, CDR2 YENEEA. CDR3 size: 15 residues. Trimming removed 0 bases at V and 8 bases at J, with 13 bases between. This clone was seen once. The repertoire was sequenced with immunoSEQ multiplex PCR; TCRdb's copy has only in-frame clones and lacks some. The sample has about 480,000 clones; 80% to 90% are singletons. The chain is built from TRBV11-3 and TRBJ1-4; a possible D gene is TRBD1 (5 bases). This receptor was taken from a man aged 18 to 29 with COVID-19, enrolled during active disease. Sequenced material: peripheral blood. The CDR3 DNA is TGTGCCAGCAGCTTAGAGGCCAGGGTGGGCGAAAAACTGTTTTTT. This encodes CASSLEARVGEKLFF.